Listed below are T cell receptor beta chains from one sample, sequenced in a study of blood T cell repertoires in COVID-19. Here immunoSEQ multiplex PCR was the method, and the copy in TCRdb shows in-frame clones only, minus some. The sample has 95,000 to 130,000 clones, 82% seen once. Sequenced input: peripheral blood. The receptor set was obtained from a man between 65 and 85 years old with active or convalescent COVID-19. CDR3s include the opening cysteine and the closing phenylalanine or tryptophan. A D gene is named only where the DNA matches it firmly. Expanded clones are given a class, and other clones once, few, many or no size at all.

D gene	V gene	J gene	CDR3 length	clone size	CDR3 protein	CDR3 DNA
NA	TRBV7-7	TRBJ2-7	14	NA	CASSLAFGEYEQYF	TGTGCTAGCAGCTTAGCGTTTGGAGAATACGAGCAGTACTTC
NA	TRBV11-2	TRBJ1-4	12	NA	CASRLGNEKLFF	TGTGCCAGCAGGCTCGGTAATGAAAAACTGTTTTTT
NA	TRBV11-3	TRBJ1-2	15	NA	CASSLARRGGKGYTF	TGTGCCAGCAGCTTAGCTCGCCGGGGGGGAAAAGGCTACACCTTC
NA	TRBV7-9	TRBJ1-4	16	NA	CASSPSIQRGREKLFF	TGTGCCAGCAGCCCTAGTATACAGCGGGGGCGTGAAAAACTGTTTTTT
TRBD2	TRBV3-1/TRBV3-2	TRBJ2-7	13	NA	CASSPLAGGEQYF	TGTGCCAGCAGCCCCCTAGCGGGAGGCGAGCAGTACTTC
NA	TRBV5-4	TRBJ1-3	15	NA	CASSDGTRSGNTIYF	TGTGCCAGCAGCGATGGGACACGCTCTGGAAACACCATATATTTT
TRBD2	TRBV6-2/TRBV6-3	TRBJ2-7	14	NA	CASSLSGILYEQYF	TGTGCCAGCAGTTTGAGCGGGATTCTCTACGAGCAGTACTTC
NA	TRBV6-6	TRBJ1-1	15	NA	CASSNGGTRNTEAFF	TGTGCCAGCAGCAATGGGGGCACGAGGAACACTGAAGCTTTCTTT
NA	TRBV7-8	TRBJ1-3	16	NA	CASSLVGIPSGNTIYF	TGTGCCAGCAGCTTAGTTGGCATCCCCTCTGGAAACACCATATATTTT
TRBD2	TRBV5-6	TRBJ2-1	16	NA	CASSSAGGYSYNEQFF	TGTGCCAGCAGCTCAGCGGGGGGGTACTCCTACAATGAGCAGTTCTTC
NA	TRBV3-1/TRBV3-2	TRBJ1-2	17	NA	CASSQDKRGSVNYGYTF	TGTGCCAGCAGCCAAGATAAAAGAGGCAGTGTTAACTATGGCTACACCTTC
TRBD1	TRBV14	TRBJ1-2	16	few	CASSRKTGGQGYGYTF	TGTGCCAGCAGCCGAAAAACAGGGGGCCAAGGCTATGGCTACACCTTC
TRBD1	TRBV18	TRBJ2-1	15	NA	CASSPPSQGDNEQFF	TGTGCCAGCTCACCGCCATCACAGGGGGACAATGAGCAGTTCTTC
TRBD2	TRBV7-9	TRBJ2-1	16	NA	CASSPRTSGMNNEQFF	TGTGCCAGCAGCCCCCGGACTAGCGGGATGAACAATGAGCAGTTCTTC
TRBD1	TRBV5-5	TRBJ1-6	19	NA	CASSANINTGGSYNSPLHF	TGTGCCAGCAGCGCCAATATTAATACAGGGGGCTCCTATAATTCACCCCTCCACTTT
NA	TRBV4-1	TRBJ1-5	16	few	CASSQDQGRKHQPQHF	TGCGCCAGCAGCCAAGATCAGGGCAGGAAACATCAGCCCCAGCATTTT
NA	TRBV11-3	TRBJ2-2	12	NA	CASRPVTGELFF	TGTGCCAGCAGACCAGTAACCGGGGAGCTGTTTTTT
NA	TRBV6-5	TRBJ1-1	15	NA	CASKQTGAMNTEAFF	TGTGCCAGCAAACAGACTGGGGCAATGAACACTGAAGCTTTCTTT
NA	TRBV30	TRBJ1-1	13	NA	CAWNSAGNTEAFF	TGTGCCTGGAATTCGGCAGGGAACACTGAAGCTTTCTTT
NA	TRBV6-2/TRBV6-3	TRBJ2-7	13	NA	CASSTPGVTEQYF	TGTGCCAGCAGCACCCCCGGGGTTACCGAGCAGTACTTC
NA	TRBV19	TRBJ1-1	14	few	CASSSSPGGTEAFF	TGTGCCAGTAGTTCCTCCCCCGGAGGCACTGAAGCTTTCTTT
NA	TRBV21-1	TRBJ1-1	15	NA	CASSKDRQGGTEAFF	TGTGCCAGCAGCAAAGATCGACAGGGAGGCACTGAAGCTTTCTTT
TRBD1	TRBV11-2	TRBJ1-1	15	NA	CASSLKTGGRTEAFF	TGTGCCAGCAGCTTAAAAACAGGGGGTAGAACTGAAGCTTTCTTT
NA	TRBV7-9	TRBJ1-1	14	NA	CASSQGQMNTEAFF	TGTGCCAGCAGCCAAGGACAAATGAACACTGAAGCTTTCTTT
NA	TRBV27	TRBJ2-3	18	few	CASSLGQGLPGGADTQYF	TGTGCCAGCAGTTTAGGACAGGGCCTTCCGGGAGGCGCAGATACGCAGTATTTT
NA	TRBV2	TRBJ2-4	11	few	CASSEGTEKYF	TGTGCCAGCAGTGAAGGGACAGAGAAGTACTTC
NA	TRBV12-3/TRBV12-4	TRBJ1-6	13	few	CASREQDNSPLHF	TGTGCCAGCAGGGAACAGGACAATTCACCCCTCCACTTT
NA	TRBV5-1	TRBJ2-1	15	NA	CASSLEAGYNEEQFF	TGCGCCAGCAGCTTGGAGGCGGGTTACAATGAGGAGCAGTTCTTC
NA	TRBV6-2/TRBV6-3	TRBJ2-1	13	NA	CASSQATGTIQFF	TGTGCCAGCAGTCAGGCCACCGGGACAATACAGTTCTTC
TRBD2	TRBV15	TRBJ2-2	16	once	CATSAPGTSYTGELFF	TGTGCCACCAGCGCCCCCGGGACTAGCTACACCGGGGAGCTGTTTTTT
TRBD2	TRBV5-6	TRBJ2-7	14	NA	CASSPSGRMYEQYF	TGTGCCAGCAGCCCAAGCGGGAGAATGTACGAGCAGTACTTC
TRBD1	TRBV3-1/TRBV3-2	TRBJ1-6	15	NA	CASSVRQGYNSPLHF	TGTGCCAGCAGCGTAAGACAGGGGTATAATTCACCCCTCCACTTT
NA	TRBV5-6	TRBJ1-1	15	NA	CASSSLGTSDPEAFF	TGTGCCAGCAGCTCCCTAGGGACTTCCGATCCTGAAGCTTTCTTT
TRBD1	TRBV19	TRBJ1-5	14	once	CASSQTGENQPQHF	TGTGCCAGTAGTCAGACAGGGGAGAATCAGCCCCAGCATTTT
TRBD1	TRBV2	TRBJ2-5	13	once	CASSFQDRGTGDF	TGTGCCAGCAGTTTCCAAGACAGAGGGACAGGGGACTTC
NA	TRBV6-6	TRBJ2-2	15	NA	CASSRRNTNTGELFF	TGTGCCAGCAGTCGGAGGAACACGAACACCGGGGAGCTGTTTTTT
NA	TRBV11-3	TRBJ2-5	16	NA	CASSSPLDGRRETQYF	TGTGCCAGCAGCTCCCCCCTGGATGGGAGACGGGAGACCCAGTACTTC
NA	TRBV11-2	TRBJ2-1	14	NA	CASSLDGGYNEQFF	TGTGCCAGCAGCTTAGATGGCGGTTACAATGAGCAGTTCTTC
TRBD1	TRBV7-9	TRBJ2-2	16	NA	CASSLGGGPNTGELFF	TGTGCCAGCAGCTTAGGAGGGGGCCCGAACACCGGGGAGCTGTTTTTT
NA	TRBV7-2	TRBJ1-3	15	NA	CASSLRGNSGNTIYF	TGTGCCAGCAGCCTCCGGGGTAACTCTGGAAACACCATATATTTT
NA	TRBV9	TRBJ2-2	16	once	CASSVTAAMNTGELFF	TGTGCCAGCAGCGTAACCGCGGCGATGAACACCGGGGAGCTGTTTTTT